The next 23 T cell receptor beta chains were all read from a single sample in a study of cytomegalovirus exposure and HLA in healthy donors (dated by TCRdb to between 2016 and 2019). The method behind the library was the immunoSEQ multiplex PCR assay. For the multiplex PCR, a mixture combining 60 forward primers for TCR Vbeta segments and 13 reverse primers for TCR Jbeta segments was used. What TCRdb holds here is the immuneACCESS table cut down to in-frame rearrangements. Part of the clones is not present; checked against another copy, under half of the missing clones reflect an unresolved V gene, and the others are unexplained. The sample table shows hundreds of thousands of clones, and roughly 90% are seen once. The ten largest clonotypes hold 0.95% to 1.1% of the sample. Sample: PBMCs. These receptors were obtained from a woman under 30 in good health and CMV-seronegative.

This chain links TRBV11-3 with TRBJ2-7; D not resolved. The CDR3 covers 11 residues. V shed 1 base and J shed 4 bases, with 2 bases lying between them. Germline CDR1 SGHNT, CDR2 YENEEA. The CDR3 DNA is TGTGCCAGCAGCTTAGTATACGAGCAGTACTTC. This sequence encodes CASSLVYEQYF.

This clone occurred once. This rearrangement joins TRBV4-2 to TRBJ2-1, with 15 bases matching TRBD2. This CDR3 is built from 19 residues. The germline V gene encodes CDR1 LGHNA and CDR2 YNFKEQ. V was pared by 3 bases and J by 3 bases, with 9 bases of the junction left unmatched. The CDR3 bases are TGTGCCAGCAGCCAGCACGGACTAGCGGGGGGGGGATACTACAATGAGCAGTTCTTC. This encodes CASSQHGLAGGGYYNEQFF.

V gene TRBV6-1 combines with J gene TRBJ1-4; 9 bases match TRBD1. In germline, CDR1 is MNHNS, CDR2 SASEGT. V lost 7 bases to trimming and J lost 12 bases; unmatched junction nucleotides: 15. CDR3 length: 15 residues. This CDR3 is CASTRKGQGKGELFF. CDR3 bases: TGTGCCAGCACCCGAAAGGGACAGGGAAAGGGGGAACTGTTTTTT.

The V call is TRBV6-1, the J call TRBJ1-1; D gene uncertain. The CDR3 is 14 amino acids. Trimming removed 7 bases at V and 0 bases at J, with 12 bases between. Germline-derived CDR1 and CDR2 are MNHNS and SASEGT. CDR3 DNA: TGTGCCAGCAAAGTGTTGGCCATGAACACTGAAGCTTTCTTT. It is translated as CASKVLAMNTEAFF.

This clone was seen a single time. The chain is built from TRBV7-2 and TRBJ1-1; D gene uncertain. Germline values: CDR1 SGHTA, CDR2 FQGNSA. The V gene lost 1 base and the J gene lost 11 bases, with 17 bases spanning the gap. The CDR3 loop spans 14 amino acids. The CDR3 coding sequence is TGTGCCAGCAGCTTAGTAGCAAGCTCGGCCTCGGCTTTCTTT. This encodes CASSLVASSASAFF. Together with reference TRBV7-2 and TRBJ1-1, the CDR3 gives the full variable domain: GAGVSQSPSNKVTEKGKDVELRCDPISGHTALYWYRQSLGQGLEFLIYFQGNSAPDKSGLPSDRFSAERTGGSVSTLTIQRTQQEDSAVYLCASSLVASSASAFFGQGTRLTVV.

This sequence joins TRBV19 and TRBJ2-1; perhaps TRBD1 as D (6 bases). Between the trimmed V and J ends, which lost 6 bases and 2 bases, there was a span of 14 bases. This CDR3 region has 15 residues. Germline V gene data show CDR1 as LNHDA and CDR2 as SQIVND (reference sequence). This CDR3 is CASSLEGVPYNEQFF. The CDR3 DNA is TGTGCCAGTAGCCTTGAGGGGGTTCCCTACAATGAGCAGTTCTTC.

The chain combines TRBV5-1 with TRBJ2-7; 7 nucleotides agree with TRBD2. In germline, CDR1 is SGHRS, CDR2 YFSETQ. V dropped 3 bases and J dropped 5; count of bases not matched to a gene: 8. The CDR3 is 14 amino acids. This CDR3 is CASSSPGLTDEQYF. CDR3 DNA: TGCGCCAGCAGCTCGCCGGGACTAACAGACGAGCAGTACTTC.

The V and J genes are TRBV4-3 and TRBJ1-3; D call uncertain. The CDR3 contains 17 residues. The germline CDR1 and CDR2 sequences are LGHNA and YSLEER. V lost 2 bases and J 2 bases, leaving 16 bases between the germline ends. The CDR3 here is CASSQYLEGRTGNTIYF. The CDR3 DNA sequence: TGCGCCAGCAGCCAATACTTAGAGGGAAGAACTGGAAACACCATATATTTT.

The V call is TRBV5-5, the J call TRBJ1-1; the D gene is possibly TRBD1 (5 bases). Trimming took off 2 bases at V and 8 bases at J, with 7 bases between the two ends. The CDR3 consists of 11 residues. Germline loops: CDR1 SGHKS, CDR2 YYEKEE (reference sequence). CDR3 region: CASSFRGEAFF. DNA for the CDR3: TGTGCCAGCAGCTTTCGGGGGGAAGCTTTCTTT. The complete variable domain, with remaining parts taken from reference TRBV5-5 and TRBJ1-1, reads DAGVTQSPTHLIKTRGQQVTLRCSPISGHKSVSWYQQVLGQGPQFIFQYYEKEERGRGNFPDRFSARQFPNYSSELNVNALLLGDSALYLCASSFRGEAFFGQGTRLTVV.

The rearrangement links TRBV2 to TRBJ1-5; tentatively, D is TRBD1 (5 bases). The germline gives CDR1 SNHLY, CDR2 FYNNEI. There are 14 residues in the CDR3. V was clipped by 1 base and J by 7 bases, with 11 bases between them. CDR3 nucleotide sequence: TGTGCCAGCAGTGAAGAGGGGAGGAGCCAGCCCCAGCATTTT. It codes for CASSEEGRSQPQHF.

The gene calls are TRBV14 and TRBJ1-2; 8 bases fit TRBD1. The CDR3 sequence is 13 residues long. Trimming at V came to 6 bases and at J to 4 bases, leaving 4 bases not matched to a gene. Germline values: CDR1 SGHDN, CDR2 FVKESK. The CDR3 loop reads CASRDRASYGYTF. The CDR3 coding sequence is TGTGCCAGCAGGGACAGGGCCTCCTATGGCTACACCTTC.

This sequence joins TRBV7-2 and TRBJ2-5; 8 nucleotides line up with TRBD2. Trimming at V came to 3 bases and at J to 4 bases, leaving 4 bases not matched to a gene. This CDR3 region has 14 residues. CDR1 and CDR2 (germline): SGHTA, FQGNSA. The CDR3 DNA reads TGTGCCAGCAGCTTTCAGGCGGGGGGAGAGACCCAGTACTTC. Residues: CASSFQAGGETQYF. Looking up the rest from reference TRBV7-2 and TRBJ2-5 gives the full variable domain: GAGVSQSPSNKVTEKGKDVELRCDPISGHTALYWYRQSLGQGLEFLIYFQGNSAPDKSGLPSDRFSAERTGGSVSTLTIQRTQQEDSAVYLCASSFQAGGETQYFGPGTRLLVL.

The rearrangement joins TRBV9 to TRBJ2-1; 7 bases fit TRBD1. This CDR3 has 15 residues. Germline CDR1 SGDLS, CDR2 YYNGEE. Trimming at V came to 3 bases and at J to 8 bases, leaving 11 bases not matched to a gene. The CDR3 DNA reads as TGTGCCAGCAGCGCAAGCAGGGGGTGGGGCGATGAGCAGTTCTTC. The encoded protein is CASSASRGWGDEQFF.

The V gene is TRBV13, the J gene TRBJ1-3; no firm D call. The CDR3 is made up of 13 amino acids. Germline V lookup: CDR1 PRHDT, CDR2 FYEKMQ (reference sequence). Trimming took 4 bases from V and 7 from J, leaving 11 bases between them. The CDR3 loop reads CASSSQNWNTIYF. In DNA, the CDR3 is TGTGCCAGCAGCTCTCAAAACTGGAACACCATATATTTT.

This chain links TRBV7-2 with TRBJ2-3, with D hard to call. CDR3 length equals 12 residues. V lost 5 bases to trimming and J lost 6 bases, with 9 bases between them. CDR1 and CDR2 (germline): SGHTA, FQGNSA. The CDR3 loop is CASSPGWDTQYF. CDR3 coding DNA: TGTGCCAGCAGCCCAGGATGGGATACGCAGTATTTT.

V usage is TRBV27 and J usage is TRBJ2-7; a weak D match, TRBD2 (6 bases). Germline loops: CDR1 MNHEY, CDR2 SMNVEV (reference sequence). V gave up 5 bases and J gave up 6 bases, with 11 bases separating them. The CDR3 length is 12 residues. In nucleotides, the CDR3 is TGTGCCAGCAGTCAATTCGGGAGCGAGCAGTACTTC. Its protein product is CASSQFGSEQYF.

The chain combines TRBV7-9 with TRBJ1-2; TRBD1 might be the D (6 bases). CDR3 length equals 12 residues. CDR1 SEHNR and CDR2 FQNEAQ come from the germline V gene (reference sequence). V lost 8 bases and J lost 4, with 11 bases in between. As DNA, the CDR3 is TGTGCCAGCGGGGGCGGGGGCTATGGCTACACCTTC. It yields the protein CASGGGGYGYTF.

This chain uses TRBV4-3 with TRBJ2-1; 9 bases are a match to TRBD2. The J segment lost 7 bases and the V segment lost 1 base, leaving 14 bases of the junction unmatched. The CDR3 is made up of 18 amino acids. The V gene's germline CDR1 is LGHNA and CDR2 YSLEER. The CDR3 here is CASSQGPPFAGGPNEQFF. In nucleotides, the CDR3 is TGCGCCAGCAGCCAAGGACCCCCCTTCGCGGGAGGGCCGAATGAGCAGTTCTTC.

The V gene is TRBV2, the J gene TRBJ2-5; 15 bases align to TRBD2. Germline V CDR1 and CDR2: SNHLY, FYNNEI. The CDR3 runs 15 residues. With V trimmed by 5 bases and J by 3 bases, 1 base remained unmatched. The CDR3 is CASSRTSGGEETQYF. As DNA, the CDR3 is TGTGCCAGCAGTAGGACTAGCGGGGGGGAAGAGACCCAGTACTTC.

CDR3 nucleotides: TGCGCCAGCAGCCCAACACAGAAATCCATCTATGGCTACACCTTC. Its protein product is CASSPTQKSIYGYTF. The chain has TRBV5-1 and TRBJ1-2; D uncertain. Germline values: CDR1 SGHRS, CDR2 YFSETQ. CDR3 size: 15 residues. Trimming left V 4 bases short and J 4 bases short, with 17 bases between.

The sample holds one count of this clone. The genes are TRBV2 and TRBJ2-7; TRBD2 aligns across 9 bases. Germline CDR1 SNHLY, CDR2 FYNNEI. There are 17 residues in the CDR3. V was clipped by 4 bases and J by 0 bases; unmatched bases: 10. The CDR3 DNA reads TGTGCCAGCAGTGTAGGTAGCGGGAGCCCCAGCTCCTACGAGCAGTACTTC. Its protein is CASSVGSGSPSSYEQYF.

This chain links TRBV4-1 with TRBJ2-7; 10 bases match TRBD1. CDR3 length: 16 amino acids. Germline values: CDR1 MGHRA, CDR2 YSYEKL. Trimming took 2 bases from V and 2 from J; bases not matched to a gene: 6. This CDR3 is CASSQPGQGTTYEQYF. In DNA, the CDR3 is TGCGCCAGCAGCCAACCGGGACAGGGGACCACCTACGAGCAGTACTTC.

The chain carries TRBV7-9 and TRBJ2-7; TRBD2 aligns across 7 bases. Germline assignment: CDR1 SEHNR and CDR2 FQNEAQ (reference sequence). V was clipped by 5 bases and J by 4 bases; unmatched bases: 11. This CDR3 comprises 15 residues. The CDR3 region has the DNA TGTGCCAGCAGCCCGCCGGGCGGGGGTAGGTACGAGCAGTACTTC. It yields the protein CASSPPGGGRYEQYF.